Each of the 31 T cell receptor beta chains below was sequenced from the same sample in a study of Ad26.COV2.S vaccination and SARS-CoV-2 variants (dated by TCRdb to 2020 to 2022). The meaning of the sample's treatment or condition label: around 19 received Ad26.COV2.S at low or high dose, single or two shots; 5 received placebo; per-sample allocation not given. Repertoires of vaccine and placebo recipients were sequenced from samples collected on day 63 after the first injection. Receptor libraries were prepared by the immunoSEQ multiplex PCR assay. The immuneACCESS repertoire file appears here via TCRdb, limited to in-frame rearrangements. These files lack a portion of the clones; in checked studies, under half of the deficit traces to unresolved V genes, and the cause of the others is not known. The sample includes about 680,000 clones, with roughly 90% observed a single time. The ten largest account for approximately 1.5% of the sample.

The sequences come from peripheral blood, collected in a trial of Ad26.COV2.S vaccine versus placebo. Every receptor here comes from a person between 18 and 59 years old who received the Ad26.COV2.S COVID-19 vaccine or a placebo.

V and J are TRBV6-5 and TRBJ1-6; 9 bases are a match to TRBD1. CDR3 size: 14 residues. The V and J ends lost 5 bases and 9 bases, in that order; junction bases with no gene match: 5. Germline V gives CDR1 MNHEY, CDR2 SVGAGI. CDR3 protein: CASSNRDRASPLHF. The CDR3 nucleotides are TGTGCCAGCAGTAACCGGGACAGGGCTTCACCCCTCCACTTT.

This clone appeared once. J is TRBJ2-7 and V is TRBV27, with 8 nucleotides matching TRBD2. Germline lookup yields CDR1 MNHEY and CDR2 SMNVEV (reference sequence). CDR3 length: 15 amino acids. J lost 4 bases, V lost 3 bases, and 8 bases had no gene match. The CDR3 DNA is TGTGCCAGCAGTTTCGGACGGGAGGGCAAATACGAGCAGTACTTC. Encoded protein: CASSFGREGKYEQYF.

V and J are TRBV12-3 or TRBV12-4 and TRBJ1-1, with D unresolved. V was trimmed by 6 bases and J by 2 bases, leaving 10 bases between them. This CDR3 has 13 amino acids. The CDR3 DNA is TGTGCCAGCAGCCCGACACTTAACACTGAAGCTTTCTTT. Residues: CASSPTLNTEAFF.

V and J are TRBV7-2 and TRBJ1-5, with unresolved D. The CDR3 contains 12 residues. The germline V gene encodes CDR1 SGHTA and CDR2 FQGNSA. Trimming stripped 3 bases from V and 5 bases from J, with 5 bases between. Here the CDR3 reads CASSLNDQPQHF. As DNA, the CDR3 is TGTGCCAGCAGCTTGAATGATCAGCCCCAGCATTTT.

The chain combines TRBV5-4 with TRBJ2-7; TRBD1 matches 7 bases. The CDR3 loop spans 14 amino acids. Per germline, CDR1 SGHNT and CDR2 YYREEE (reference sequence). The V gene end was trimmed by 0 bases and the J gene end by 2 bases; junction bases not matched to a gene: 2. The CDR3 sequence: CASSLDRGTYEQYF. The CDR3 DNA follows: TGTGCCAGCAGCTTGGACAGGGGAACCTACGAGCAGTACTTC.

The chain has TRBV7-9 and TRBJ2-7, with 7 bases identical to TRBD1. The CDR3 is made up of 14 amino acids. Germline V CDR1 and CDR2: SEHNR, FQNEAQ (reference sequence). Unmatched junction bases numbered 6, after V lost 3 bases and J lost 4 bases. CDR3 DNA sequence: TGTGCCAGCAGCTTTCAGGGGGTGGGGTACGAGCAGTACTTC. Translating it yields CASSFQGVGYEQYF.

The chain combines TRBV6-1 with TRBJ2-7; 9 positions agree with TRBD2. J was trimmed by 2 bases and V by 0 bases; bases with no gene match: 5. CDR3 size: 16 residues. Germline CDR1 MNHNS, CDR2 SASEGT. CDR3 sequence (DNA): TGTGCCAGCAGTGAAGCGCCAACTAGCGGGCCCTACGAGCAGTACTTC. Its translation: CASSEAPTSGPYEQYF.

The chain uses TRBV9 and TRBJ2-1, with 10 bases identical to TRBD2. The germline CDR1 and CDR2 sequences are SGDLS and YYNGEE. V was clipped by 3 bases and J by 7 bases; unmatched bases: 7. CDR3 length: 15 amino acids. DNA for the CDR3: TGTGCCAGCAGCGCAAGCGGGGGGGCGGGGAATGAGCAGTTCTTC. It is translated as CASSASGGAGNEQFF.

Concerning this clone: Distinct nucleotide sequences in the sample also encode this CDR3. The V gene is TRBV18, the J gene TRBJ1-5; no clear D gene. The CDR3 spans 13 residues. CDR1 KGHSH and CDR2 LQKENI come from the germline V gene. V was trimmed by 6 bases and J by 2 bases, leaving 8 bases between them. The CDR3 nucleotides are TGTGCCAGCTCGTCCGGGGGCAATCAGCCCCAGCATTTT. Its translation: CASSSGGNQPQHF.

With respect to this clone: Other nucleotide sequences from this sample produce the same CDR3. The rearrangement links TRBV7-2 to TRBJ1-5, with D perhaps matching TRBD1 (6 bases). V gave up 3 bases and J gave up 5 bases, with 11 bases separating them. The CDR3 totals 14 residues. Germline-derived CDR1 and CDR2 are SGHTA and FQGNSA. This CDR3 reads CASSLRRGDQPQHF. The CDR3 nucleotides read TGTGCCAGCAGCTTGAGGAGGGGGGATCAGCCCCAGCATTTT.

This clone was counted once. The V call is TRBV6-2 or TRBV6-3, the J call TRBJ1-5, with D unclear. This CDR3 contains 14 residues. V was trimmed by 2 bases and J by 1 base, leaving 6 bases between them. Germline CDR1 reads MNHEY; CDR2 reads SVGEGT. The CDR3 here is CASSYGRSNQPQHF. As DNA, the CDR3 is TGTGCCAGCAGTTACGGGCGGAGCAATCAGCCCCAGCATTTT.

The chain links TRBV5-6 to TRBJ1-1; D uncertain. V lost 0 bases to trimming and J lost 8 bases, with 5 bases between them. Germline V gene lookup returns CDR1 SGHDT and CDR2 YYEEEE. CDR3 length: 11 residues. This CDR3 reads CASSLGLEAFF. The CDR3 nucleotides read TGTGCCAGCAGCTTGGGGCTAGAAGCTTTCTTT. The variable domain in full, with the rest retrieved from reference TRBV5-6 and TRBJ1-1, is DAGVTQSPTHLIKTRGQQVTLRCSPKSGHDTVSWYQQALGQGPQFIFQYYEEEERQRGNFPDRFSGHQFPNYSSELNVNALLLGDSALYLCASSLGLEAFFGQGTRLTVV.

The chain uses TRBV6-1 and TRBJ1-2; 9 bases agree with TRBD1. Per germline, CDR1 MNHNS and CDR2 SASEGT. This CDR3 region has 17 residues. V shed 2 bases, J shed 4 bases, and the junction held 11 bases outside the gene matches. CDR3 in DNA: TGTGCCAGCAGTGAATCCCCCGACAGGGGGACCTCCTATGGCTACACCTTC. Translation: CASSESPDRGTSYGYTF.

V is TRBV6-5 and J is TRBJ2-2, with D uncertain. The V end was cut by 2 bases, the J end by 6 bases, with 7 bases between. The CDR3 runs to 13 residues. The germline CDR1 and CDR2 sequences are MNHEY and SVGAGI. CDR3 DNA: TGTGCCAGCAGTTACCTGGACCCCGGGGAGCTGTTTTTT. It translates to CASSYLDPGELFF.

J is TRBJ2-1 and V is TRBV5-5, with D perhaps TRBD1 (5 bases). The CDR3 length is 13 residues. Germline values: CDR1 SGHKS, CDR2 YYEKEE (reference sequence). Trimming took 4 bases from V and 4 from J, leaving 9 bases between them. The CDR3 is CASSTDRYNEQFF. CDR3 in DNA: TGTGCCAGCAGCACTGACAGATACAATGAGCAGTTCTTC.

This clone was detected once. This chain links TRBV2 with TRBJ2-3; no clear D gene. V gave up 7 bases and J gave up 0 bases, with 8 bases separating them. The germline V gene has CDR1 SNHLY and CDR2 FYNNEI. The CDR3 spans 13 residues. CDR3 loop: CASILESTDTQYF. The CDR3 DNA sequence: TGTGCCAGCATTCTTGAGAGCACAGATACGCAGTATTTT.

This rearrangement joins TRBV30 to TRBJ1-2; D remains ambiguous. There are 12 residues in the CDR3. V lost 0 bases, J lost 5 bases, and 7 bases lay in between. Looked up from germline, CDR1 is GTSNPN and CDR2 is SVGIG (reference sequence). CDR3 loop: CAWSVSRYGYTF. The CDR3 DNA is TGTGCCTGGAGTGTTAGCCGGTATGGCTACACCTTC.

With regard to this clone: This CDR3 is also generated by other DNA sequences in the sample. The rearrangement uses TRBV27 and TRBJ2-1; 7 bases are a match to TRBD2. There are 12 residues in the CDR3. V trimming: 3 bases; J trimming: 9 bases; junction bases outside the gene matches: 2. The germline V gene has CDR1 MNHEY and CDR2 SMNVEV (reference sequence). Written as DNA, the CDR3 is TGTGCCAGCAGTTTCTCGGGAGGTGAGCAGTTCTTC. Translated, it gives CASSFSGGEQFF.

In this sample, this clone turned up once. The V and J genes are TRBV29-1 and TRBJ2-7; D unclear. The CDR3 runs to 12 residues. Trimming cost V 4 bases and J 7 bases, with 14 bases left between them. The V gene's germline CDR1 is SQVTM and CDR2 ANQGSEA. In DNA, the CDR3 is TGCAGCGTTGGGGTGGGGATGGATGAGCAGTACTTC. It yields the protein CSVGVGMDEQYF.

The chain has TRBV2 and TRBJ1-5; tentative D call: TRBD1 (6 bases). The length of the CDR3 is 14 residues. CDR1 is SNHLY, CDR2 FYNNEI, per germline. V lost 6 bases to trimming and J lost 6 bases, with 15 bases between them. DNA for the CDR3: TGTGCCAGCAGGGATAACAGGGAAGGTCAGCCCCAGCATTTT. Amino acids: CASRDNREGQPQHF.

This chain joins TRBV18 and TRBJ1-6; D is unresolved. Germline V gene lookup returns CDR1 KGHSH and CDR2 LQKENI. Trimming removed 6 bases at V and 7 bases at J, with 16 bases between. CDR3 length: 15 residues. The CDR3: CASSVEAKTNSPLHF. The CDR3 nucleotides read TGTGCCAGCTCCGTAGAAGCGAAGACAAATTCACCCCTCCACTTT.

The V and J genes are TRBV7-9 and TRBJ2-2; D is unclear. The germline gives CDR1 SEHNR, CDR2 FQNEAQ (reference sequence). The V and J ends lost 7 bases and 5 bases respectively, with 11 bases between them. The CDR3 sequence is 13 residues long. The CDR3 here is CASTLGRTGELFF. In DNA, the CDR3 is TGTGCCAGCACCCTTGGACGGACCGGGGAGCTGTTTTTT.

For the CDR3, the DNA is TGTGCCAGCAGCGCGGGACAGGGGGAAGCCTACGAGCAGTACTTC. Translating it yields CASSAGQGEAYEQYF. The chain combines TRBV5-6 with TRBJ2-7; 11 nucleotides align to TRBD1. J lost 2 bases, V lost 4 bases, and 5 bases had no gene match. Germline-derived CDR1 and CDR2 are SGHDT and YYEEEE. The CDR3 consists of 15 residues.

The chain joins TRBV7-2 to TRBJ2-1; D is ambiguous. The germline V and J ends were trimmed by 7 bases and 10 bases, with 17 bases remaining between them. The CDR3 is made up of 13 amino acids. Germline CDR1 and CDR2: SGHTA and FQGNSA. The CDR3 DNA reads as TGTGCCAGCACCTTGTTGTTGATGGGGGAGCAGTTCTTC. It translates to CASTLLLMGEQFF. The complete variable domain, with remaining parts taken from reference TRBV7-2 and TRBJ2-1, reads GAGVSQSPSNKVTEKGKDVELRCDPISGHTALYWYRQSLGQGLEFLIYFQGNSAPDKSGLPSDRFSAERTGGSVSTLTIQRTQQEDSAVYLCASTLLLMGEQFFGPGTRLTVL.

V and J are TRBV6-2 or TRBV6-3 and TRBJ2-3; 10 bases are a match to TRBD2. Losses at the gene ends were 4 bases for V and 0 bases for J; bases not matched to a gene: 10. CDR3 length: 18 residues. Per the germline V gene, CDR1 is MNHEY and CDR2 is SVGEGT. CDR3 residues: CASSWSPLAGYSTDTQYF. CDR3 in DNA: TGTGCCAGCAGTTGGTCCCCACTAGCGGGATATAGCACAGATACGCAGTATTTT.

This chain joins TRBV20-1 and TRBJ2-5, with D perhaps TRBD2 (5 bases). Trimming pared 6 bases from V and 5 bases from J, leaving 10 bases between. The CDR3 extends over 11 amino acids. The V gene's germline CDR1 is DFQATT and CDR2 SNEGSKA (reference sequence). CDR3 coding DNA: TGCAGTGCGGTTAGGGAGGAGACCCAGTACTTC. Translation: CSAVREETQYF.

The V gene is TRBV10-1, the J gene TRBJ1-2; D is unclear. Germline values: CDR1 WNHNN, CDR2 SYGVQD (reference sequence). Trimming removed 3 bases at V and 3 bases at J, with 11 bases between. The length of the CDR3 is 14 residues. The CDR3 protein is CASSDPQSHYGYTF. As DNA, the CDR3 is TGCGCCAGCAGTGACCCTCAGTCGCACTATGGCTACACCTTC.

The sample holds a few counts of this clone. The chain employs TRBV7-2 and TRBJ2-2; weak D call: TRBD2 (5 bases). From germline, CDR1 is SGHTA and CDR2 FQGNSA. The CDR3 length is 17 residues. Trimming took 0 bases from V and 5 from J, leaving 16 bases between them. CDR3 region: CASSLALRGRGTGELFF. CDR3 sequence (DNA): TGTGCCAGCAGCTTAGCCCTCCGGGGAAGAGGGACCGGGGAGCTGTTTTTT.

The chain has TRBV9 and TRBJ2-1; 12 bases agree with TRBD2. The CDR3 spans 17 residues. J gave up 4 bases and V 4 bases, and 9 bases lay outside the gene matches. Germline V gene lookup returns CDR1 SGDLS and CDR2 YYNGEE. This CDR3 is CASSLNPGTSGYNEQFF. For the CDR3, the DNA is TGTGCCAGCAGCCTCAATCCCGGGACTAGCGGGTACAATGAGCAGTTCTTC.

This clone was seen a handful of times. The gene calls are TRBV5-4 and TRBJ2-7; no clear D. The V and J ends lost 0 bases and 6 bases respectively, with 10 bases between them. Looked up from germline, CDR1 is SGHNT and CDR2 is YYREEE (reference sequence). The CDR3 has 13 amino acids. The CDR3 loop reads CASSLVAWGEQYF. The DNA for the CDR3 is TGTGCCAGCAGCTTGGTTGCGTGGGGCGAGCAGTACTTC.

The chain recombines TRBV5-8 with TRBJ2-1, with no clear D. Germline CDR1 reads SGHTS; CDR2 reads YDEGEE. The CDR3 runs 13 residues. The V end was cut by 2 bases, the J end by 7 bases, with 10 bases between. CDR3 DNA sequence: TGTGCCAGCAGCTTCCGTAGTTGGAATGAGCAGTTCTTC. Protein sequence: CASSFRSWNEQFF.